This T cell receptor beta chain was sequenced during a study of T cell repertoires in cytomegalovirus infection. The overall study: TCR beta signatures that were public indicated CMV infection and matching HLA type. Study observations and caveats: The ex vivo response showed dominance by HLA-C-restricted CMV-specific TCR beta clonotypes.

TCRdb itself ran the reads through MiXCR, one entry per CDR3 protein. The sample has fewer than 550,000 distinct CDR3 sequences, roughly a third seen once; the top ten hold approximately 13%. This clonotype was counted a few times. Its target is unknown. Germline V gives CDR1 SGHTA, CDR2 FQGNSA. The CDR3 spans 16 residues. V shed 5 bases and J 4 bases; nucleotides not matched to a gene: 7. The chain is built from TRBV7-2 and TRBJ2-7; 14 nucleotides agree with TRBD2. The sequencing sample was made of PBMCs. The receptor's source is a human donor in good health (CMV status not recorded). Some clones in this sample may be carry-over from other donors' samples. The CDR3, as DNA: TGTGCCAGCAGCCCCAGGACTAGCGGGGGGCCATACGAGCAGTACTTC. As protein: CASSPRTSGGPYEQYF.